These 29 T cell receptor beta chains were all obtained from the same sample, sequenced in a study of shared T cell receptors in the human thymus. Libraries were prepared by immunoSEQ multiplex PCR; TCRdb keeps only in-frame clonotypes and omits some of them. Of more than 550,000 clones listed, 80% to 90% are singletons. The same data also contributed to another study, on human thymus T cells.

The sequenced sample was thymocytes. Receptors originate from a girl less than two years old with a congenital heart defect.

This sequence joins TRBV6-5 and TRBJ2-5; 11 bases are a match to TRBD2. With 6 bases clipped from V and 3 bases from J, the junction kept 6 bases outside the gene matches. Germline CDR1 MNHEY, CDR2 SVGAGI. The CDR3 is 15 amino acids. As DNA, the CDR3 is TGTGCCAGCAGCGTTCCGGGACTAGCGGAAGAGACCCAGTACTTC. Residues: CASSVPGLAEETQYF.

The chain combines TRBV5-4 with TRBJ1-1; no clear D. The CDR3 spans 15 residues. V dropped 4 bases and J dropped 2 bases, with 15 bases sitting between them. CDR1 SGHNT and CDR2 YYREEE come from the germline V gene (reference sequence). For the CDR3, the DNA is TGTGCCAGCAGCGTAAGCCACATAGCCAACACTGAAGCTTTCTTT. It is translated as CASSVSHIANTEAFF.

The V and J genes are TRBV19 and TRBJ1-3, with a weak D call TRBD1 (6 bases). Trimming removed 7 bases at V and 2 bases at J, with 18 bases between. Looked up from germline, CDR1 is LNHDA and CDR2 is SQIVND (reference sequence). This CDR3 region has 16 residues. The CDR3 nucleotides read TGTGCCAGTAATGTCACAGGGACACCCGCTGGAAACACCATATATTTT. This sequence encodes CASNVTGTPAGNTIYF.

This rearrangement joins TRBV7-9 to TRBJ1-4; 8 bases are a match to TRBD1. The V segment lost 1 base and the J segment 6 bases; nucleotides outside the gene matches: 4. CDR1 and CDR2 from the germline V gene are SEHNR and FQNEAQ (reference sequence). The CDR3 has 15 amino acids. CDR3 nucleotides: TGTGCCAGCAGCTTAGGTTCAGGGGGCGATGAAAAACTGTTTTTT. Translated: CASSLGSGGDEKLFF. Together with reference TRBV7-9 and TRBJ1-4, the CDR3 gives the full variable domain: DTGVSQNPRHKITKRGQNVTFRCDPISEHNRLYWYRQTLGQGPEFLTYFQNEAQLEKSRLLSDRFSAERPKGSFSTLEIQRTEQGDSAMYLCASSLGSGGDEKLFFGSGTQLSVL.

The rearrangement links TRBV15 to TRBJ2-3; TRBD1 aligns across 7 bases. Trimming removed 0 bases from V and 2 bases from J; junction bases left unmatched: 14. Germline V CDR1 and CDR2: LNHNV, YYDKDF (reference sequence). The CDR3 length is 19 residues. The CDR3 spells CATSRDITGERSDTDTQYF. CDR3 sequence (DNA): TGTGCCACCAGCAGAGATATAACAGGGGAGCGGTCAGACACAGATACGCAGTATTTT.

This chain uses TRBV12-5 with TRBJ2-3; tentative D call: TRBD2 (5 bases). CDR1 is LGHNT, CDR2 FRNRAP, per germline. There are 18 residues in the CDR3. The V and J ends lost 0 bases and 0 bases respectively, with 16 bases between them. CDR3 amino acids: CASGLVLLARPSTDTQYF. The DNA for the CDR3 is TGTGCTAGTGGTTTGGTACTTTTAGCGCGGCCTAGCACAGATACGCAGTATTTT. Complete variable domain (other parts from reference TRBV12-5 and TRBJ2-3): DARVTQTPRHKVTEMGQEVTMRCQPILGHNTVFWYRQTMMQGLELLAYFRNRAPLDDSGMPKDRFSAEMPDATLATLKIQPSEPRDSAVYFCASGLVLLARPSTDTQYFGPGTRLTVL.

The chain has TRBV30 and TRBJ2-7, with D possibly being TRBD1 (6 bases). V was clipped by 4 bases and J by 4 bases, with 11 bases between them. Germline V gives CDR1 GTSNPN, CDR2 SVGIG (reference sequence). This CDR3 comprises 12 residues. For the CDR3, the DNA is TGTGCCTGGACAGGGGCCGGATACGAGCAGTACTTC. It translates to CAWTGAGYEQYF.

V usage is TRBV4-3 and J usage is TRBJ1-3, with D perhaps matching TRBD1 (5 bases). The CDR3 contains 21 residues. CDR1 and CDR2 from the germline V gene are LGHNA and YSLEER. Trimming removed 0 bases from V and 0 bases from J, with 24 bases in between. CDR3 amino acids: CASSQEVPTLIRDISGNTIYF. DNA of the CDR3: TGCGCCAGCAGCCAAGAAGTACCCACCCTTATCAGGGATATCTCTGGAAACACCATATATTTT.

The V and J genes are TRBV2 and TRBJ1-4; D is undetermined. The germline V and J ends were trimmed by 1 base and 5 bases, with 11 bases remaining between them. The CDR3 loop spans 15 amino acids. Germline V lookup: CDR1 SNHLY, CDR2 FYNNEI. The CDR3 reads CASSEGDTVNEKLFF. The CDR3, as DNA: TGTGCCAGCAGTGAAGGTGACACTGTCAATGAAAAACTGTTTTTT.

This clone was observed a single time. V and J are TRBV25-1 and TRBJ2-2, with 9 bases aligning to TRBD2. This CDR3 is 14 amino acids long. V shed 8 bases, J shed 4 bases, and the junction held 5 bases outside the gene matches. Germline CDR1 reads MGHDK; CDR2 reads SYGVNS. The DNA for the CDR3 is TGTGCCAGCCAGAGCGGGGGGACCACCGGGGAGCTGTTTTTT. Protein: CASQSGGTTGELFF.

The chain has TRBV10-1 and TRBJ2-2; no reliable D call. V lost 4 bases and J 7 bases, leaving 10 bases between the germline ends. Germline loops: CDR1 WNHNN, CDR2 SYGVQD (reference sequence). The CDR3 runs 13 residues. CDR3 coding DNA: TGCGCCAGCAGTGGGTACCCTATCGGGGAGCTGTTTTTT. Its translation is CASSGYPIGELFF.

The chain uses TRBV4-1 and TRBJ1-2, with TRBD1 as a possible D gene (6 bases). CDR3 length: 14 amino acids. Germline-derived CDR1 and CDR2 are MGHRA and YSYEKL. The V and J ends lost 4 bases and 8 bases respectively, with 17 bases between them. DNA of the CDR3: TGCGCCAGCAGCCGACCTAGGACAGTAATGGGCTACACCTTC. It translates to CASSRPRTVMGYTF.

This clone was seen only a few times. The chain employs TRBV14 and TRBJ2-4; TRBD1 aligns across 8 bases. Germline V gene lookup returns CDR1 SGHDN and CDR2 FVKESK. V trimming: 4 bases; J trimming: 7 bases; junction bases outside the gene matches: 3. The CDR3 is made up of 13 amino acids. CDR3 sequence: CASSRTGWNIQYF. The CDR3 DNA reads TGTGCCAGCAGCCGGACAGGGTGGAACATTCAGTACTTC.

The chain has TRBV2 and TRBJ2-7; 7 bases are shared with TRBD1. Unmatched junction bases numbered 6, after V lost 7 bases and J lost 0 bases. CDR1 and CDR2 (germline): SNHLY, FYNNEI. The CDR3 has 14 amino acids. The chain's CDR3 is CASTPGQFSYEQYF. CDR3 nucleotides: TGTGCCAGCACCCCGGGACAGTTCTCCTACGAGCAGTACTTC.

This rearrangement joins TRBV6-6 to TRBJ2-7; unclear D gene. Germline CDR1 and CDR2: MNHNY and SVGAGI (reference sequence). This CDR3 is 14 amino acids long. V lost 7 bases, J lost 2 bases, and 15 bases lay in between. DNA of the CDR3: TGTGCCAGCAACCCCCCTAGGTTTCCCTACGAGCAGTACTTC. It encodes CASNPPRFPYEQYF.

The chain recombines TRBV4-1 with TRBJ1-2, with TRBD1 matching 7 bases. The CDR3 covers 16 residues. CDR1 MGHRA and CDR2 YSYEKL come from the germline V gene. The J segment lost 5 bases and the V segment lost 1 base, leaving 10 bases of the junction unmatched. CDR3 residues: CASSQGGQASTYGYTF. DNA of the CDR3: TGCGCCAGCAGCCAAGGAGGACAGGCAAGTACTTATGGCTACACCTTC.

This chain joins TRBV2 and TRBJ2-7, with a weak D call TRBD2 (5 bases). Trimming shortened V by 10 bases and J by 4 bases, and 23 bases separated the two germline ends. The CDR3 loop spans 15 amino acids. CDR1 SNHLY and CDR2 FYNNEI come from the germline V gene. This chain's CDR3 is CAIQPGGDGRYEQYF. The CDR3 DNA follows: TGTGCCATACAACCTGGAGGAGACGGACGATACGAGCAGTACTTC.

This chain joins TRBV6-1 and TRBJ1-5; 10 bases match TRBD1. The V gene end was trimmed by 6 bases and the J gene end by 3 bases; junction bases not matched to a gene: 2. Germline V CDR1 and CDR2: MNHNS, SASEGT. This CDR3 is 14 amino acids long. The CDR3 sequence: CASRDRGTNQPQHF. The CDR3 region has the DNA TGTGCCAGCAGGGACAGGGGGACCAATCAGCCCCAGCATTTT.

The chain links TRBV5-4 to TRBJ2-4; 9 bases agree with TRBD2. This CDR3 contains 16 residues. Germline CDR1 and CDR2: SGHNT and YYREEE (reference sequence). V gave up 4 bases and J gave up 6 bases; unmatched junction bases: 11. DNA for the CDR3: TGTGCCAGCAGCCCCATGGGGGAGCGGGGGGCAAACATTCAGTACTTC. It translates to CASSPMGERGANIQYF.

The sample holds one count of this clone. This chain joins TRBV6-5 and TRBJ2-1; TRBD1 is a possible D gene (6 bases). V dropped 6 bases and J dropped 1 base, with 13 bases sitting between them. This CDR3 contains 15 residues. CDR1 and CDR2 from the germline V gene are MNHEY and SVGAGI. The CDR3: CASRSEGQSYNEQFF. The CDR3 region has the DNA TGTGCCAGCAGGTCCGAGGGACAATCCTACAATGAGCAGTTCTTC.

This rearrangement joins TRBV2 to TRBJ1-5, with 7 bases lining up with TRBD1. With V trimmed by 4 bases and J by 7 bases, 10 bases remained unmatched. This CDR3 has 15 amino acids. The germline V gene encodes CDR1 SNHLY and CDR2 FYNNEI. This CDR3 reads CASSGAQGGGQPQHF. In nucleotides, the CDR3 is TGTGCCAGCAGTGGGGCCCAGGGGGGCGGACAGCCCCAGCATTTT. The variable domain in full, completed from reference TRBV2 and TRBJ1-5, reads EPEVTQTPSHQVTQMGQEVILRCVPISNHLYFYWYRQILGQKVEFLVSFYNNEISEKSEIFDDQFSVERPDGSNFTLKIRSTKLEDSAMYFCASSGAQGGGQPQHFGDGTRLSIL.

The V and J genes are TRBV7-9 and TRBJ2-3, with 7 bases lining up with TRBD2. J lost 0 bases, V lost 5 bases, and 5 bases had no gene match. There are 15 residues in the CDR3. Germline V lookup: CDR1 SEHNR, CDR2 FQNEAQ (reference sequence). Written as DNA, the CDR3 is TGTGCCAGCAGCCACCTAGCGGCAAGCACAGATACGCAGTATTTT. Amino acid sequence: CASSHLAASTDTQYF.

The gene calls are TRBV7-9 and TRBJ1-1; D is possibly TRBD1 (6 bases). The CDR3 runs to 18 residues. Deletions cut 5 bases from V and 5 bases from J, with 27 bases between. Germline-derived CDR1 and CDR2 are SEHNR and FQNEAQ (reference sequence). CDR3 sequence reads: CASSQTAPGHSLGTEAFF. The CDR3 coding sequence is TGTGCCAGCAGCCAAACGGCTCCGGGACACTCCTTGGGTACTGAAGCTTTCTTT.

The V gene is TRBV6-1, the J gene TRBJ1-1; 7 nucleotides match TRBD1. This CDR3 spans 14 amino acids. Germline-derived CDR1 and CDR2 are MNHNS and SASEGT. Germline trimming cut 5 bases from V and 1 base from J; bases unmatched to any gene: 4. The CDR3, as DNA: TGTGCCAGCAGTAAGGGACAGAGGAACACTGAAGCTTTCTTT. Its translation: CASSKGQRNTEAFF.

The chain joins TRBV13 to TRBJ2-3; 10 nucleotides match TRBD2. Germline V gene data show CDR1 as PRHDT and CDR2 as FYEKMQ (reference sequence). V lost 6 bases, J lost 12 bases, and 9 bases stayed unmatched. The CDR3 totals 13 residues. The CDR3 DNA reads as TGTGCCAGCAGTTTACGAGCGGGGGGGCTCCAGTATTTT. It codes for CASSLRAGGLQYF.

The chain recombines TRBV30 with TRBJ1-3; 8 nucleotides align to TRBD1. The V and J ends lost 1 base and 0 bases, in that order; junction bases with no gene match: 11. This CDR3 is 18 amino acids long. In germline, CDR1 is GTSNPN, CDR2 SVGIG (reference sequence). The CDR3 DNA reads TGTGCCTGGAGTGACGGACAGGGAGACGATTCCTCTGGAAACACCATATATTTT. It codes for CAWSDGQGDDSSGNTIYF.

This sequence joins TRBV7-2 and TRBJ2-1; D unresolved. The CDR3 is 10 amino acids. Germline lookup yields CDR1 SGHTA and CDR2 FQGNSA. The germline V and J ends were trimmed by 5 bases and 15 bases, with 11 bases remaining between them. The CDR3 reads CASSPRGRFF. CDR3 DNA: TGTGCCAGCAGCCCACGCGGTCGGTTCTTC. The complete variable domain, with remaining parts taken from reference TRBV7-2 and TRBJ2-1, reads GAGVSQSPSNKVTEKGKDVELRCDPISGHTALYWYRQSLGQGLEFLIYFQGNSAPDKSGLPSDRFSAERTGGSVSTLTIQRTQQEDSAVYLCASSPRGRFFGPGTRLTVL.

V gene TRBV28 combines with J gene TRBJ1-5; tentatively, D is TRBD1 (5 bases). This CDR3 spans 14 amino acids. Trimming removed 6 bases at V and 5 bases at J, with 14 bases between. Germline-derived CDR1 and CDR2 are MDHEN and SYDVKM. CDR3 in amino acids: CASSPHRKDQPQHF. CDR3 bases: TGTGCCAGCAGCCCCCACAGGAAAGATCAGCCCCAGCATTTT.

The chain combines TRBV28 with TRBJ1-2, with D unclear. CDR3 size: 15 residues. CDR1 MDHEN and CDR2 SYDVKM come from the germline V gene. The V gene lost 6 bases and the J gene lost 6 bases, with 20 bases spanning the gap. In DNA form, the CDR3 reads TGTGCCAGCAGCCCCTGCGGGTTTAAGGTTAATGGCTACACCTTC. Translation gives CASSPCGFKVNGYTF.